This entry is about one T cell receptor (beta chain). The CDR3 has 15 amino acids. CDR1 and CDR2 from the germline V gene are MNHEY and SVGAGI. V lost 2 bases and J lost 3, with 14 bases in between. This record comes from a study of identical twins. In TCRdb, the 5' RACE reads were re-called with MiXCR into one record per CDR3 protein. The sample carries 510,000 or so distinct CDR3 sequences, around 15% recorded once. These sequences were also reported in another study, on yellow fever vaccine responses in identical twins.

The chain joins TRBV6-5 to TRBJ2-7; tentative D call: TRBD2 (5 bases). This TCR was sampled from a woman aged 18-29 years in good health. The sample taken for sequencing was CD4+ T cells sorted from blood. CDR3 bases: TGTGCCAGCAGTTACGGAGGCCCATACAACTACGAGCAGTACTTC. Protein sequence: CASSYGGPYNYEQYF.